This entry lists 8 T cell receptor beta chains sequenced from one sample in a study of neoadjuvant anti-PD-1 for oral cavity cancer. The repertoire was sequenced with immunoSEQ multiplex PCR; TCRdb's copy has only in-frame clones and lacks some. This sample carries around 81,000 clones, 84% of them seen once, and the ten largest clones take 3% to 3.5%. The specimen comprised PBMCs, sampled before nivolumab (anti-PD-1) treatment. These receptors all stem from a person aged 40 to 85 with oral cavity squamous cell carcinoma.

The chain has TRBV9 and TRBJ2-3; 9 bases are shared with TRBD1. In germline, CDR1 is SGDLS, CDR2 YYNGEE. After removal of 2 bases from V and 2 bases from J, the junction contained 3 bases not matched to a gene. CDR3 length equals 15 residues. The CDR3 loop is CASSVRTGDTDTQYF. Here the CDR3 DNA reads TGTGCCAGCAGCGTTCGGACAGGGGACACAGATACGCAGTATTTT.

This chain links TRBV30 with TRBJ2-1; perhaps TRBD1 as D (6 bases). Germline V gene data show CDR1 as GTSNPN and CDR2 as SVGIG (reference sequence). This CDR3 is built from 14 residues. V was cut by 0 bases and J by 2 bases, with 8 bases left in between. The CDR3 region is CAWSVQGTYNEQFF. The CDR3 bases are TGTGCCTGGAGTGTACAGGGCACCTACAATGAGCAGTTCTTC.

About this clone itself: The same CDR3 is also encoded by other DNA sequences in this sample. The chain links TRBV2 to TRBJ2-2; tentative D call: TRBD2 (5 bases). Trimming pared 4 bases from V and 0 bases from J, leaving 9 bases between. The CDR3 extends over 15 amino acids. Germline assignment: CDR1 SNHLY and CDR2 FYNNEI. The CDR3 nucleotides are TGTGCCAGCAGTGGCAGCGGAGCGAACACCGGGGAGCTGTTTTTT. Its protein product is CASSGSGANTGELFF.

The CDR3, as DNA: TGTGCCAGCAGCTTTTTGGGACTAGCGGCTAACAATGAGCAGTTCTTC. Its protein is CASSFLGLAANNEQFF. The chain couples TRBV11-2 to TRBJ2-1, with 11 bases matching TRBD2. The CDR3 extends over 16 amino acids. Losses at the gene ends were 3 bases for V and 5 bases for J; bases not matched to a gene: 6. Per germline, CDR1 SGHAT and CDR2 FQNNGV.

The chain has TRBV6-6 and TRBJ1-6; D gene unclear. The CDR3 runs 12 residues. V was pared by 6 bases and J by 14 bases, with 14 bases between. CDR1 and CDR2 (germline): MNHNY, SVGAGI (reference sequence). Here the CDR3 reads CASRPGHWALHF. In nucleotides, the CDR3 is TGTGCCAGCAGACCGGGCCACTGGGCCCTCCACTTT.

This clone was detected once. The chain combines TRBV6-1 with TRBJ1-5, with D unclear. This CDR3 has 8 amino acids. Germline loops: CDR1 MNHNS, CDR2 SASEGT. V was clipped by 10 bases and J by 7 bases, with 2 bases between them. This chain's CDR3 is CAIQPQHF. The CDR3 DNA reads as TGTGCCATCCAGCCCCAGCATTTT.

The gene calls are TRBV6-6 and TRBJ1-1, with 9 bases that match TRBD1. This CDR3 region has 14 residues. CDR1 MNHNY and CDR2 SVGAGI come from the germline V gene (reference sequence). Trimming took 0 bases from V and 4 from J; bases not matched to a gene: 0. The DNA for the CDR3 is TGTGCCAGCAGTTACTCACAGGGGGCCACTGAAGCTTTCTTT. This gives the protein CASSYSQGATEAFF.

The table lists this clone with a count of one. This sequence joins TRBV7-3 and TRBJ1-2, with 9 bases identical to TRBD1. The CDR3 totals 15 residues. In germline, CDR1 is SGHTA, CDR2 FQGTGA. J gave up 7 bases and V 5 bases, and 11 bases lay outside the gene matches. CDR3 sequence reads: CASSPPGTGRAGYTF. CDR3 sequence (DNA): TGTGCCAGCAGCCCGCCCGGGACAGGGCGGGCTGGCTACACCTTC.